The 2 T cell receptor beta chains below were found in one sample sequenced in a study of glioma-infiltrating T cells. Using RNA template, CDR3s of TCR alpha and beta were amplified with iRepertoire arm-PCR. TCRdb redid the calling of the multiplex PCR reads with MiXCR, one entry per CDR3 protein. The sample lists more than 9,000 distinct CDR3 sequences; 26% were seen once. The sample consisted of glioma tissue, nonneoplastic brain tissue, or PBMCs (not recorded which). These receptor sequences come from a human donor with low-grade glioma or glioblastoma, undergoing nonglioma brain surgery, or in good health (not recorded which).

As concerns this clonotype: This may arise from a read error, as a much more abundant clone is one base away. The rearrangement links TRBV6-4 to TRBJ2-1; D is perhaps TRBD1 or TRBD2 (5 bases each). The CDR3 covers 15 residues. Germline lookup yields CDR1 MRHNA and CDR2 SNTAGT. The CDR3 reads CASSDSSRGVNERFF. Written as DNA, the CDR3 is TGTGCCAGCAGTGACTCATCACGGGGCGTCAATGAGCGGTTCTTC.

This clonotype is labeled as large (0.1 to 1%). The chain uses TRBV20-1 and TRBJ1-2, with D perhaps matching TRBD1 (6 bases). CDR1 DFQATT and CDR2 SNEGSKA come from the germline V gene (reference sequence). Between the trimmed V and J ends, which lost 3 bases and 4 bases, there was a span of 12 bases. CDR3 size: 13 residues. The CDR3 coding sequence is TGCAGTGCTAGTCTACAGGGTACCTATGGCTACACCTTC. It is translated as CSASLQGTYGYTF.